This T cell receptor beta chain is drawn from a study of PD-1 blockade in classical Hodgkin lymphoma. Each patient relapsed following autologous stem cell transplantation, and prior brentuximab vedotin exposure differed. Germline-derived CDR1 and CDR2 are MDHEN and SYDVKM. CDR3 length: 12 amino acids. With 5 bases removed from V and 4 bases from J, the gap between germline ends came to 9 bases. Produced via immunoSEQ multiplex PCR; TCRdb's table is partial and in-frame only. The profile shows approximately 19,000 clones, around 79% of them singletons. This specimen was peripheral blood mononuclear cells (PBMCs), taken before the second cycle of nivolumab. The J gene is TRBJ2-7, the V gene TRBV28, with D uncertain. The TCR originated in a human donor with classical Hodgkin lymphoma. CDR3 loop: CASSPSRYEQYF. The CDR3 DNA sequence: TGTGCCAGCAGTCCCAGTAGGTACGAGCAGTACTTC.